This TCR beta chain emerged from a study of blood T cell repertoires in COVID-19. This clone appeared a single time. As originally analysed: Estimates of nucleated cell counts were drawn from the amplification of reference gene primers. Method: immunoSEQ multiplex PCR; TCRdb's copy keeps in-frame clones and lacks some. V and J calls plus clone size are reproduced from that table; the DNA served to infer D and trimming. The data show 120,000 to 150,000 clones, 70% to 90% seen once. Germline V gene lookup returns CDR1 SGHDT and CDR2 YYEEEE. Trimming removed 0 bases from V and 7 bases from J; junction bases left unmatched: 5. The CDR3 sequence is 15 residues long.

Sequencing was performed on peripheral blood. This clonotype originated in a woman aged 55 to 70 with COVID-19, enrolled during active disease. The gene calls are TRBV5-6 and TRBJ1-5; 9 bases are a match to TRBD1. DNA of the CDR3: TGTGCCAGCAGCTTGGCCGGGACAGGGTACCAGCCCCAGCATTTT. Translated, it gives CASSLAGTGYQPQHF.